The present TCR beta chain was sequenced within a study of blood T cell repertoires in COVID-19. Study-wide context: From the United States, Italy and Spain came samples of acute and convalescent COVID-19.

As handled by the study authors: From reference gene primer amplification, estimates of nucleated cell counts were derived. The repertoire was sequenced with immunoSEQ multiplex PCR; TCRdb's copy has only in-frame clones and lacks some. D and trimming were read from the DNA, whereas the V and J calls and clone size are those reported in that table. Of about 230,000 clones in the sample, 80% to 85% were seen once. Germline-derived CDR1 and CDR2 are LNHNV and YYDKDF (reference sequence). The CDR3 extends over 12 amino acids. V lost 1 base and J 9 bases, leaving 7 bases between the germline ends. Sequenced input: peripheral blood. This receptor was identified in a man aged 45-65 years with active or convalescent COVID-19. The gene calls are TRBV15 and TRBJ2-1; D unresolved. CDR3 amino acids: CATSRAVGEQFF. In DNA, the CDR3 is TGTGCCACCAGCAGAGCTGTCGGTGAGCAGTTCTTC.